Listed here are 15 T cell receptor beta chains from one sample, sequenced in a study of T-cell reconstitution after alpha-beta-depleted transplantation in children. Unique molecular identifiers were incorporated into the prepared TCRbeta library. MiXCR, applied by TCRdb to the PCR reads, yields one record per CDR3 protein. The table includes approximately 97,000 distinct CDR3 sequences, 4.5% to 7.5% detected once. Material: PBMCs, mostly from graft donor cells, obtained 60 days after TCRalphabeta/CD19-depleted stem cell transplant. The source is a female patient between 2 and 15 years old who had a stem cell transplant for Fanconi anemia, so the T cells may come from the graft donor.

This clonotype was detected ten times or more. The chain couples TRBV5-1 to TRBJ2-2; 12 bases agree with TRBD2. The ends lost 4 bases at V and 6 bases at J; junction bases unmatched: 4. CDR3 length: 15 amino acids. Germline V gene lookup returns CDR1 SGHRS and CDR2 YFSETQ. The CDR3 spells CASSQLAGGAGELFF. The CDR3 DNA reads as TGCGCCAGCAGCCAACTAGCGGGAGGCGCCGGGGAGCTGTTTTTT.

This clonotype was detected only a few times. The chain links TRBV7-9 to TRBJ2-7; D is possibly TRBD1 or TRBD2 (5 bases each). This CDR3 contains 15 residues. Germline values: CDR1 SEHNR, CDR2 FQNEAQ (reference sequence). V lost 5 bases and J lost 4, with 18 bases in between. The DNA of the CDR3 is TGTGCCAGCAGCCCCGGGACGGTCCTCCCTTACGAGCAGTACTTC. This translates into CASSPGTVLPYEQYF.

This clonotype was picked up many times. V usage is TRBV4-1 and J usage is TRBJ2-2; D perhaps matches TRBD2 (5 bases). CDR3 length: 18 amino acids. Germline V CDR1 and CDR2: MGHRA, YSYEKL. Trimming removed 4 bases from V and 1 base from J, with 19 bases in between. CDR3 sequence: CASSLGLIANLNTGELFF. The DNA for the CDR3 is TGCGCCAGCAGCCTTGGACTCATCGCCAACCTGAACACCGGGGAGCTGTTTTTT.

Remarks on this clonotype: A much more abundant neighbour one base away suggests this may be a read error. The genes are TRBV28 and TRBJ2-7; D is undetermined. Germline-derived CDR1 and CDR2 are MDHEN and SYDVKM. CDR3 length equals 15 residues. The CDR3 is CGSRYGPLSSYEQYF. CDR3 bases: TGTGGCAGCAGATACGGCCCCCTGAGCTCCTACGAGCAGTACTTC.

V gene TRBV5-1 combines with J gene TRBJ2-3; tentatively, D is TRBD1 (5 bases). V was trimmed by 0 bases and J by 3 bases, leaving 14 bases between them. The germline gives CDR1 SGHRS, CDR2 YFSETQ. The CDR3 runs to 16 residues. The CDR3 sequence: CASSLDGRVGTDTQYF. The DNA for the CDR3 is TGCGCCAGCAGCTTGGACGGCAGGGTTGGGACAGATACGCAGTATTTT.

The rearrangement links TRBV5-1 to TRBJ1-1, with unresolved D. Germline assignment: CDR1 SGHRS and CDR2 YFSETQ. This CDR3 comprises 13 residues. The V end lost 7 bases, the J end lost 0 bases, and 10 bases lay between the germline ends. The CDR3 is CASGLDMNTEAFF. The DNA of the CDR3 is TGCGCCAGCGGTCTAGATATGAACACTGAAGCTTTCTTT.

Many counts were recorded for this clonotype. The chain combines TRBV29-1 with TRBJ2-5, with D perhaps TRBD1 (6 bases). Germline V gene sequence: CDR1 SQVTM, CDR2 ANQGSEA. V gave up 1 base and J gave up 0 bases, with 6 bases separating them. This CDR3 has 13 amino acids. The CDR3 reads CSVEGQDQETQYF. In DNA, the CDR3 is TGCAGCGTTGAAGGACAGGACCAAGAGACCCAGTACTTC.

This clonotype was detected many times. This chain connects TRBV28 to TRBJ2-2; TRBD1 is a possible D gene (6 bases). CDR3 size: 16 residues. CDR1 MDHEN and CDR2 SYDVKM come from the germline V gene. Between the trimmed V and J ends, which lost 7 bases and 4 bases, there was a span of 19 bases. CDR3 DNA sequence: TGTGCCAGCACTGACCCAGACAGGTTAAGCACCGGGGAGCTGTTTTTT. It codes for CASTDPDRLSTGELFF.

This clonotype was counted many times. This chain connects TRBV3-1 to TRBJ2-2, with TRBD1 as a possible D gene (5 bases). Per the germline V gene, CDR1 is LGHDT and CDR2 is YNNKEL (reference sequence). The CDR3 covers 16 residues. Trimming took 1 base from V and 5 from J, leaving 14 bases between them. CDR3 region: CASSQGAGMRTGELFF. The CDR3 DNA sequence: TGTGCCAGCAGCCAAGGGGCAGGGATGAGGACCGGGGAGCTGTTTTTT.

This clonotype has ten or more counts. The genes are TRBV11-2 and TRBJ2-3; 7 nucleotides align to TRBD1. The germline CDR1 and CDR2 sequences are SGHAT and FQNNGV. The J segment lost 2 bases and the V segment lost 1 base, leaving 3 bases of the junction unmatched. This CDR3 is built from 15 residues. The CDR3 nucleotides read TGTGCCAGCAGCTTAGGGACAGGATACACAGATACGCAGTATTTT. As protein: CASSLGTGYTDTQYF. Based on the CDR3 plus reference TRBV11-2 and TRBJ2-3, the full variable domain is EAGVAQSPRYKIIEKRQSVAFWCNPISGHATLYWYQQILGQGPKLLIQFQNNGVVDDSQLPKDRFSAERLKGVDSTLKIQPAKLEDSAVYLCASSLGTGYTDTQYFGPGTRLTVL.

The V and J genes are TRBV7-8 and TRBJ2-3; 11 bases fit TRBD2. The CDR3 is 15 amino acids. Germline lookup yields CDR1 SGHVS and CDR2 FQNEAQ. The V gene end was trimmed by 3 bases and the J gene end by 2 bases; junction bases not matched to a gene: 1. CDR3 coding DNA: TGTGCCAGCAGCTTTAGCGGGAGGGACACAGATACGCAGTATTTT. Residues: CASSFSGRDTDTQYF.

The sample holds a few counts of this clonotype. The V call is TRBV28, the J call TRBJ2-7, with D unresolved. Germline V CDR1 and CDR2: MDHEN, SYDVKM. The CDR3 length is 13 residues. V lost 8 bases and J lost 2, with 13 bases in between. The CDR3 loop reads CASGIDSTYEQYF. CDR3 coding DNA: TGTGCCAGCGGAATAGACTCCACCTACGAGCAGTACTTC.

This clonotype was seen a handful of times. The chain links TRBV11-3 to TRBJ2-1, with 11 bases identical to TRBD2. Germline-derived CDR1 and CDR2 are SGHNT and YENEEA. The CDR3 spans 17 residues. V shed 4 bases, J shed 8 bases, and the junction held 13 bases outside the gene matches. The CDR3: CASSSGQTSGVGDEQFF. The CDR3 nucleotides read TGTGCCAGCAGCTCAGGACAGACTAGCGGGGTGGGCGATGAGCAGTTCTTC.

This clonotype was counted at least ten times. The CDR3 DNA reads as TGTGCCAGCAGACAATCCGGGACAGGGTTCACAGATACGCAGTATTTT. Its protein is CASRQSGTGFTDTQYF. The chain is built from TRBV12-3 or TRBV12-4 and TRBJ2-3, with TRBD1 identical over 9 bases. Unmatched junction bases numbered 9, after V lost 6 bases and J lost 2 bases. The CDR3 contains 16 residues.

This clonotype was found a few times. The V and J genes are TRBV18 and TRBJ2-1; maybe TRBD2 (7 bases). Germline CDR1 is KGHSH and CDR2 is LQKENI. Trimming left V 3 bases short and J 7 bases short, with 16 bases between. The CDR3 runs to 15 residues. CDR3 coding DNA: TGTGCCAGCTCACCTGTCGGGGGGCCCCAAAATGAGCAGTTCTTC. Translating it yields CASSPVGGPQNEQFF.